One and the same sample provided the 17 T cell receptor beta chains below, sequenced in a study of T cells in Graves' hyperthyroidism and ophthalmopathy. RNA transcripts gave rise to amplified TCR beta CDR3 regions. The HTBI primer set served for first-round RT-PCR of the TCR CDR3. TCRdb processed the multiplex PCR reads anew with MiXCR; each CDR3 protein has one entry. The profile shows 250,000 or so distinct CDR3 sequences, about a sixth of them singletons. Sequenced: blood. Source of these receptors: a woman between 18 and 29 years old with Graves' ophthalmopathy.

CDR3 nucleotides: TGTGCCAGCAGTGACGGGGGTCGGGGCAATCAGCCCCAGCATTTT. It translates to CASSDGGRGNQPQHF. The genes are TRBV2 and TRBJ1-5, with a weak D call TRBD1 (5 bases). Trimming stripped 3 bases from V and 2 bases from J, with 11 bases between. This CDR3 region has 15 residues. CDR1 is SNHLY and CDR2 is FYNNEI in the germline V gene.

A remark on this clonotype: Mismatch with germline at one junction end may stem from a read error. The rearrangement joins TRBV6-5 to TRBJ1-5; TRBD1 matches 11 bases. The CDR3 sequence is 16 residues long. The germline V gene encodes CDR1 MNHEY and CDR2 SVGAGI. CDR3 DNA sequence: TGTGCCAGCAGATACTGGACAGGGGGCCACGATCAGCCCCAGCATTTT. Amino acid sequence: CASRYWTGGHDQPQHF.

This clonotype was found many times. CDR3 bases: TGCAGTGCTAGAGATGAACTCGACAATGAGCAGTTCTTC. Its protein is CSARDELDNEQFF. The chain employs TRBV20-1 and TRBJ2-1; unclear D gene. The V gene's germline CDR1 is DFQATT and CDR2 SNEGSKA (reference sequence). V lost 0 bases and J lost 5, with 8 bases in between. The CDR3 extends over 13 amino acids.

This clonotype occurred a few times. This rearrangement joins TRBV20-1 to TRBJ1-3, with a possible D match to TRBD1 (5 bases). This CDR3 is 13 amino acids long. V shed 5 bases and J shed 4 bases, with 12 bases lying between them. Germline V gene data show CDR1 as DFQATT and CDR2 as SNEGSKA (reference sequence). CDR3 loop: CSAPRDGGNTIYF. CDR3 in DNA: TGCAGTGCTCCCCGGGACGGAGGAAACACCATATATTTT.

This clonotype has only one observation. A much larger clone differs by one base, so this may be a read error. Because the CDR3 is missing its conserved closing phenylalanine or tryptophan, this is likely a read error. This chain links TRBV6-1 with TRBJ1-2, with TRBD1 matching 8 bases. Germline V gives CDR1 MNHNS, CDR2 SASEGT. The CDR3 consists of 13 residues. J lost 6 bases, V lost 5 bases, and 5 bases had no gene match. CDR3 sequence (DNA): TGTGCCAGCAGTTATCAGGGGGCAAATGGCTACACCCTC. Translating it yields CASSYQGANGYTL.

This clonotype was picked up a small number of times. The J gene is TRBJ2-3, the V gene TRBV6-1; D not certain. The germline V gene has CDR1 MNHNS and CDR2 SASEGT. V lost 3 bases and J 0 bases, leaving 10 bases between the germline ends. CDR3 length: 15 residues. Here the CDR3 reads CASSEAFKSTDTQYF. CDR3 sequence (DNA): TGTGCCAGCAGTGAGGCTTTTAAGAGCACAGATACGCAGTATTTT.

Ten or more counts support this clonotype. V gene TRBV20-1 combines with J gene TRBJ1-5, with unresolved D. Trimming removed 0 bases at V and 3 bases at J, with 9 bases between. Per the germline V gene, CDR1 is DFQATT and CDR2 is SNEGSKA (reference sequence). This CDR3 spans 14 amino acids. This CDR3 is CSARDISDNQPQHF. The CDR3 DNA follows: TGCAGTGCTAGAGATATTTCTGACAATCAGCCCCAGCATTTT.

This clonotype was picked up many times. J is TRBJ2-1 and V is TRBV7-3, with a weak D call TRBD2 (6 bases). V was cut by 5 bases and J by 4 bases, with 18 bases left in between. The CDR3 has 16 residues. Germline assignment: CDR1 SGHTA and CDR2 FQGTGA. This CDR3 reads CASSPSPGLLYNEQFF. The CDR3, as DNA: TGTGCCAGCAGCCCCTCCCCCGGACTACTTTACAATGAGCAGTTCTTC.

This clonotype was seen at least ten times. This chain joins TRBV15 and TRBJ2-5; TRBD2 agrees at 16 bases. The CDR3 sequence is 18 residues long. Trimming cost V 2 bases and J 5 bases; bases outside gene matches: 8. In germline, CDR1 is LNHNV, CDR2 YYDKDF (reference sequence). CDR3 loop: CATSRREGTSGRGETQYF. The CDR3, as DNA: TGTGCCACCAGCAGACGGGAGGGGACTAGCGGGAGGGGCGAGACCCAGTACTTC.

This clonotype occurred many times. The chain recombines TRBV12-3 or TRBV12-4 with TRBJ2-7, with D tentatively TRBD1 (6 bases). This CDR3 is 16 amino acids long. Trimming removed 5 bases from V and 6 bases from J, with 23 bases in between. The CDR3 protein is CASSIQGLTGPREQYF. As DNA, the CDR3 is TGTGCCAGCAGTATACAGGGTCTCACAGGCCCTCGCGAGCAGTACTTC.

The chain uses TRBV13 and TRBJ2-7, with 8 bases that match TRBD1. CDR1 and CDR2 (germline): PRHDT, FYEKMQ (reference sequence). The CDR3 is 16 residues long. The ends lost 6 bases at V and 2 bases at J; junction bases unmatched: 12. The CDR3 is CASRTGDQDRAYEQYF. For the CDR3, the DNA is TGTGCCAGCAGGACAGGGGACCAAGACAGGGCCTACGAGCAGTACTTC.

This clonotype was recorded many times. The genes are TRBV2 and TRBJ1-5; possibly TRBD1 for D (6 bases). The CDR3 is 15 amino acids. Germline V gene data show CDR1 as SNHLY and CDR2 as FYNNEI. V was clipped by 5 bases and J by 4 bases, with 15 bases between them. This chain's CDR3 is CASSSQGSPNQPQHF. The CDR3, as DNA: TGTGCCAGCAGTTCACAGGGAAGCCCAAATCAGCCCCAGCATTTT.

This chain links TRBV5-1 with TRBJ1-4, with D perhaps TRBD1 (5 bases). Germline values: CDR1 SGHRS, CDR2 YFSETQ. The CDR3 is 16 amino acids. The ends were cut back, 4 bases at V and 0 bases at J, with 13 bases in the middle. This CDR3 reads CASSAAAGTTNEKLFF. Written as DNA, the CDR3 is TGCGCCAGCAGCGCGGCTGCAGGGACAACTAATGAAAAACTGTTTTTT.

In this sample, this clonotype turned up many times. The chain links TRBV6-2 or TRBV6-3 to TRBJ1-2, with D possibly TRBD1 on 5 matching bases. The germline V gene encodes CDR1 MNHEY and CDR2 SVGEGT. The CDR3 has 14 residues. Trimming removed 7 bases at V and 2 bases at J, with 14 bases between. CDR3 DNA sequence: TGTGCCAGCACCTACGACAGATTAAACTATGGCTACACCTTC. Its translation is CASTYDRLNYGYTF.

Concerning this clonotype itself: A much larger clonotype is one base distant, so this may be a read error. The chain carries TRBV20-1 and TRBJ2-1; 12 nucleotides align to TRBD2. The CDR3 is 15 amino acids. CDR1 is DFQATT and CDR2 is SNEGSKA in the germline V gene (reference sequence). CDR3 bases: TGCAGTGCAAAACAGACTAGCGGGAGTCCCGCAGAGCAGTCCTTC. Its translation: CSAKQTSGSPAEQSF.

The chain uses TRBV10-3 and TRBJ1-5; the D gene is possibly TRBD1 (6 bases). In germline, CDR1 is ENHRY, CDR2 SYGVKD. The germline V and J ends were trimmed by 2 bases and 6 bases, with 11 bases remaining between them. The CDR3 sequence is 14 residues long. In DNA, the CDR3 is TGTGCCATCAGTGAGCCGGGGGCAGGTCAGCCCCAGCATTTT. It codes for CAISEPGAGQPQHF.

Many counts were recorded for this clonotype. CDR3 amino acids: CASSSGQANEKLFF. DNA for the CDR3: TGTGCCAGCAGTTCAGGACAGGCTAATGAAAAACTGTTTTTT. The J gene is TRBJ1-4, the V gene TRBV6-1, with 7 bases that match TRBD1. Germline V gene data show CDR1 as MNHNS and CDR2 as SASEGT. The J segment lost 3 bases and the V segment lost 5 bases, leaving 3 bases of the junction unmatched. CDR3 length: 14 residues.